The 29 T cell receptor beta chains in this list originate from one sample, sequenced in a study of blood T cell repertoires in COVID-19. Assay used: immunoSEQ multiplex PCR; TCRdb lists only in-frame clones, some missing. Of more than 110,000 clones in the sample, around 82% were seen once. Sequencing input: PBMCs or T cells enriched from blood (not recorded which). All receptors come from a woman aged 45-60 years who had recovered from COVID-19.

This clone was recorded a few times. CDR3 DNA: TGTGCCAGCAGAACACAGGGGGACCACTCCTACGAGCAGTACGTC. This sequence encodes CASRTQGDHSYEQYV. V and J are TRBV27 and TRBJ2-7; TRBD1 agrees at 8 bases. The junction had 7 bases not matched to a gene; V was cut back by 6 bases and J by 0 bases. The CDR3 totals 15 residues. CDR1 is MNHEY and CDR2 is SMNVEV in the germline V gene (reference sequence).

The chain joins TRBV28 to TRBJ2-6; perhaps TRBD2 as D (5 bases). The CDR3 runs 15 residues. The germline gives CDR1 MDHEN, CDR2 SYDVKM. V was shortened by 9 bases and J by 0 bases, with 12 bases between the two germline ends. CDR3 region: CASFEGPSGANVLTF. In nucleotides, the CDR3 is TGTGCCAGTTTTGAGGGCCCCTCTGGGGCCAACGTCCTGACTTTC.

The chain carries TRBV5-1 and TRBJ2-5; D may be TRBD2 (6 bases). Trimming removed 0 bases at V and 1 base at J, with 10 bases between. Germline V gene data show CDR1 as SGHRS and CDR2 as YFSETQ. The CDR3 has 15 residues. DNA for the CDR3: TGCGCCAGCAGCTTGGCCGGCGGGGCCCAAGAGACCCAGTACTTC. It yields the protein CASSLAGGAQETQYF.

The chain combines TRBV5-5 with TRBJ1-5, with D perhaps matching TRBD1 (6 bases). The CDR3 consists of 19 residues. The V gene lost 0 bases and the J gene lost 2 bases, with 21 bases spanning the gap. From germline, CDR1 is SGHKS and CDR2 YYEKEE (reference sequence). In DNA form, the CDR3 reads TGTGCCAGCAGCTTGGTTTCTATCCAGGGGAATAGGGGCAATCAGCCCCAGCATTTT. Its protein product is CASSLVSIQGNRGNQPQHF.

J is TRBJ1-6 and V is TRBV15; tentatively, D is TRBD1 (6 bases). The V gene's germline CDR1 is LNHNV and CDR2 YYDKDF (reference sequence). CDR3 size: 14 residues. Between the trimmed V and J ends, which lost 9 bases and 6 bases, there was a span of 15 bases. CDR3 in amino acids: CATGNRGINSPLHF. The CDR3 coding sequence is TGTGCCACTGGGAATAGGGGGATTAATTCACCCCTCCACTTT. Drawing the rest from reference TRBV15 and TRBJ1-6, the complete variable domain is DAMVIQNPRYQVTQFGKPVTLSCSQTLNHNVMYWYQQKSSQAPKLLFHYYDKDFNNEADTPDNFQSRRPNTSFCFLDIRSPGLGDTAMYLCATGNRGINSPLHFGNGTRLTVT.

The chain combines TRBV7-9 with TRBJ2-2; TRBD1 aligns across 10 bases. V lost 5 bases to trimming and J lost 3 bases; unmatched junction nucleotides: 6. Germline CDR1 is SEHNR and CDR2 is FQNEAQ (reference sequence). The CDR3 totals 16 residues. In nucleotides, the CDR3 is TGTGCCAGCAGCAGCCGGGACAGGGGAGACACCGGGGAGCTGTTTTTT. Translating gives CASSSRDRGDTGELFF.

The chain employs TRBV7-9 and TRBJ1-4; 8 positions match TRBD1. Per the germline V gene, CDR1 is SEHNR and CDR2 is FQNEAQ (reference sequence). This CDR3 spans 15 amino acids. Losses at the gene ends were 5 bases for V and 6 bases for J; bases not matched to a gene: 8. Here the CDR3 reads CASSPKQGEYEKLFF. CDR3 nucleotides: TGTGCCAGCAGCCCAAAACAGGGGGAGTATGAAAAACTGTTTTTT.

The chain employs TRBV27 and TRBJ1-4, with TRBD1 matching over 11 bases. With 1 base clipped from V and 6 bases from J, the junction kept 1 base outside the gene matches. The CDR3 totals 15 residues. Germline V gives CDR1 MNHEY, CDR2 SMNVEV (reference sequence). In DNA form, the CDR3 reads TGTGCCAGCAGTTTATGGGGACAGGGGGATGAAAAACTGTTTTTT. Translated, it gives CASSLWGQGDEKLFF.

This rearrangement joins TRBV18 to TRBJ2-1; D is possibly TRBD2 (6 bases). CDR3 length: 16 residues. Germline CDR1 reads KGHSH; CDR2 reads LQKENI. The V end was cut by 1 base, the J end by 9 bases, with 19 bases between. CDR3 amino acids: CASSPRGGAGVSEQFF. The CDR3 DNA follows: TGTGCCAGCTCACCACGTGGAGGGGCCGGGGTGAGTGAGCAGTTCTTC.

This clone is a singleton in its sample. The chain couples TRBV15 to TRBJ1-1; no clear D. CDR1 and CDR2 (germline): LNHNV, YYDKDF (reference sequence). V lost 6 bases, J lost 6 bases, and 17 bases lay in between. The CDR3 covers 14 residues. CDR3 DNA: TGTGCCACCAGAGGAGTCGGCGGAGGTCCTGAAGCTTTCTTT. Translating it yields CATRGVGGGPEAFF.

The V gene is TRBV28, the J gene TRBJ2-4, with D tentatively TRBD1 (5 bases). Deletions cut 7 bases from V and 3 bases from J, with 13 bases between. The germline V gene encodes CDR1 MDHEN and CDR2 SYDVKM. The CDR3 covers 14 residues. The CDR3 DNA reads TGTGCCAGCAATCAGGATAGGGGCAAAAACATTCAGTACTTC. Translation gives CASNQDRGKNIQYF.

V gene TRBV19 combines with J gene TRBJ1-6, with D tentatively TRBD1 (5 bases). The CDR3 has 14 amino acids. Germline loops: CDR1 LNHDA, CDR2 SQIVND (reference sequence). Deletions cut 5 bases from V and 0 bases from J, with 5 bases between. The CDR3 region has the DNA TGTGCCAGTAGTGACAGCTCCTATAATTCACCCCTCCACTTT. The encoded protein is CASSDSSYNSPLHF.

V gene TRBV2 combines with J gene TRBJ2-1, with 11 bases lining up with TRBD1. CDR1 is SNHLY, CDR2 FYNNEI, per germline. J gave up 0 bases and V 8 bases, and 15 bases lay outside the gene matches. This CDR3 has 19 amino acids. CDR3 sequence: CASGGPGQGGKSSYNEQFF. The DNA for the CDR3 is TGTGCCAGCGGAGGACCGGGACAGGGGGGGAAAAGCTCCTACAATGAGCAGTTCTTC.

The genes are TRBV27 and TRBJ1-6, with 9 bases fitting TRBD1. With 8 bases clipped from V and 6 bases from J, the junction kept 2 bases outside the gene matches. The CDR3 has 13 residues. Germline V gene data show CDR1 as MNHEY and CDR2 as SMNVEV (reference sequence). The CDR3 reads CASRQGVNSPLHF. The DNA of the CDR3 is TGTGCCAGCCGACAGGGGGTTAATTCACCCCTCCACTTT.

The CDR3 region has the DNA TGTGCCAGCAGCGCCACTACTTGGGTAGCTAATGAAAAACTGTTTTTT. Its translation is CASSATTWVANEKLFF. The chain recombines TRBV9 with TRBJ1-4, with no clear D. From germline, CDR1 is SGDLS and CDR2 YYNGEE. Trimming removed 3 bases from V and 3 bases from J, with 15 bases in between. CDR3 length: 16 residues.

In its sample, this clone was seen a few times. The chain combines TRBV6-6 with TRBJ2-1, with 10 nucleotides matching TRBD2. Trimming removed 7 bases from V and 7 bases from J; junction bases left unmatched: 10. The CDR3 contains 15 residues. CDR1 is MNHNY and CDR2 is SVGAGI in the germline V gene (reference sequence). CDR3 protein: CASNKAGGLQNEQFF. The CDR3 coding sequence is TGTGCCAGCAACAAAGCGGGGGGGCTTCAAAATGAGCAGTTCTTC.

The rearrangement joins TRBV28 to TRBJ2-2; 8 nucleotides match TRBD1. CDR3 length: 16 amino acids. V shed 4 bases, J shed 1 base, and the junction held 5 bases outside the gene matches. CDR1 and CDR2 from the germline V gene are MDHEN and SYDVKM. The CDR3 loop reads CASSSIGTGNTGELFF. In DNA, the CDR3 is TGTGCCAGCAGTTCCATCGGGACAGGGAACACCGGGGAGCTGTTTTTT.

The chain has TRBV10-3 and TRBJ1-1; D is possibly TRBD1 (5 bases). The CDR3 extends over 12 amino acids. Looked up from germline, CDR1 is ENHRY and CDR2 is SYGVKD. V gave up 4 bases and J gave up 2 bases, with 5 bases separating them. CDR3 region: CAISGTNTEAFF. The CDR3 DNA sequence: TGTGCCATCAGTGGGACAAACACTGAAGCTTTCTTT.

The rearrangement links TRBV4-2 to TRBJ1-6, with a tentative D call TRBD1 (5 bases). Germline-derived CDR1 and CDR2 are LGHNA and YNFKEQ. Trimming removed 1 base at V and 5 bases at J, with 6 bases between. This CDR3 spans 14 amino acids. The CDR3: CASSQGTNNSPLHF. The CDR3 region has the DNA TGTGCCAGCAGCCAAGGGACAAATAATTCACCCCTCCACTTT.

This clone was counted a few times. This chain links TRBV3-1 (or the pseudogene TRBV3-2) with TRBJ1-3; D is unclear. CDR1 is LGHDT, CDR2 YNNKEL, per germline (reference sequence). The CDR3 length is 14 residues. V dropped 6 bases and J dropped 4 bases, with 13 bases sitting between them. The CDR3 region is CASSFGSPGNTIYF. The CDR3 DNA is TGTGCCAGCAGTTTCGGGTCGCCGGGAAACACCATATATTTT.

Notes on this clone: The identical CDR3 is also encoded by other nucleotide sequences in the sample. J is TRBJ1-1 and V is TRBV7-9, with TRBD1 as a possible D gene (6 bases). The CDR3 has 13 amino acids. Germline V gene data show CDR1 as SEHNR and CDR2 as FQNEAQ (reference sequence). Trimming took off 5 bases at V and 2 bases at J, with 9 bases between the two ends. In DNA, the CDR3 is TGTGCCAGCAGCCTACAGGGAAACACTGAAGCTTTCTTT. Translation gives CASSLQGNTEAFF.

This clone is a singleton in its sample. V gene TRBV28 combines with J gene TRBJ2-2; 7 bases match TRBD1. V lost 3 bases to trimming and J lost 1 base; unmatched junction nucleotides: 8. Germline CDR1 reads MDHEN; CDR2 reads SYDVKM. This CDR3 is 17 amino acids long. CDR3 amino acids: CASSLMSGGQNTGELFF. The CDR3 coding sequence is TGTGCCAGCAGTTTGATGTCAGGGGGACAGAACACCGGGGAGCTGTTTTTT.

The V gene is TRBV9, the J gene TRBJ1-1; D perhaps matches TRBD1 (5 bases). V was shortened by 0 bases and J by 11 bases, with 11 bases between the two germline ends. The CDR3 has 12 residues. Looked up from germline, CDR1 is SGDLS and CDR2 is YYNGEE. CDR3 region: CASSVVGGFAFF. The CDR3 bases are TGTGCCAGCAGCGTAGTGGGGGGATTTGCTTTCTTT.

The chain employs TRBV28 and TRBJ2-7, with unresolved D. The CDR3 loop spans 13 amino acids. V lost 5 bases, J lost 3 bases, and 11 bases lay in between. Germline values: CDR1 MDHEN, CDR2 SYDVKM. This CDR3 is CASSLGTFYEQYF. The CDR3, as DNA: TGTGCCAGCAGTCTAGGAACCTTCTACGAGCAGTACTTC.

The rearrangement uses TRBV3-1 (or the pseudogene TRBV3-2) and TRBJ2-3, with TRBD2 identical over 13 bases. Germline V gives CDR1 LGHDT, CDR2 YNNKEL (reference sequence). V lost 5 bases, J lost 7 bases, and 12 bases stayed unmatched. The CDR3 runs to 17 residues. DNA for the CDR3: TGTGCCAGCAGCACCCGGACTAGCGGGGGCTATCCGTATACGCAGTATTTT. Translation: CASSTRTSGGYPYTQYF.

This clone was recorded many times. This chain links TRBV12-1 with TRBJ1-6; TRBD1, as called in the table, went unchecked against the DNA. TRBV12-1 is noted as a pseudogene. This CDR3 has 19 residues. CDR3 coding DNA: TGTGCCAGCAGCTGCAGGGGGGTAGCTCAGACAGGCACATTTTCACCCCTCCACTTT. Encoded protein: CASSCRGVAQTGTFSPLHF.

The chain joins TRBV18 to TRBJ1-2; 7 bases are shared with TRBD1. V lost 4 bases, J lost 4 bases, and 3 bases stayed unmatched. CDR3 length: 13 amino acids. Germline V gene lookup returns CDR1 KGHSH and CDR2 LQKENI. The CDR3: CASSLDRAYGYTF. CDR3 nucleotide sequence: TGTGCCAGCTCACTAGACAGGGCCTATGGCTACACCTTC.

J is TRBJ1-2 and V is TRBV5-1, with a possible D match to TRBD1 (5 bases). V was pared by 0 bases and J by 6 bases, with 15 bases between. The CDR3 spans 15 residues. CDR1 is SGHRS, CDR2 YFSETQ, per germline. CDR3 amino acids: CASSLGAQGANGYTF. In DNA, the CDR3 is TGCGCCAGCAGCTTGGGGGCTCAGGGTGCGAATGGCTACACCTTC.

The chain links TRBV9 to TRBJ1-3; D is unresolved. The germline V and J ends were trimmed by 0 bases and 0 bases, with 4 bases remaining between them. This CDR3 is 14 amino acids long. Looked up from germline, CDR1 is SGDLS and CDR2 is YYNGEE. The CDR3 DNA is TGTGCCAGCAGCGTAGACAGCTCTGGAAACACCATATATTTT. Encoded protein: CASSVDSSGNTIYF.